These T cell receptor beta chains were read from a single sample in a study of early stage breast cancer tumors. Clones were sequenced by immunoSEQ multiplex PCR, and TCRdb holds only the in-frame ones, with some missing. Of about 36,000 clones listed, roughly 70% are singletons. Sequencing was performed on blood. These receptors were collected from a person between 55 and 70 years old with breast cancer. The CDR3 runs from the conserved cysteine through the conserved F or W. D genes are given only for firm matches. Part of the rows lack a size; the others show once, few, many or a class for expanded clones.

size | J | length | V | D | CDR3 | DNA
NA | TRBJ2-7 | 13 | TRBV5-6 | NA | CASSFPGVREQYF | TGTGCCAGCAGCTTTCCGGGAGTGCGCGAGCAGTACTTC
NA | TRBJ2-5 | 15 | TRBV5-5 | TRBD1 | CASSRQGLYQETQYF | TGTGCCAGCAGCCGACAGGGGCTGTACCAAGAGACCCAGTACTTC
NA | TRBJ2-7 | 15 | TRBV15 | NA | CATSADMGNFYEQYF | TGTGCCACCAGCGCGGACATGGGGAATTTTTACGAGCAGTACTTC
NA | TRBJ2-3 | 14 | TRBV7-9 | NA | CASSQGGETDTQYF | TGTGCCAGCAGCCAGGGAGGTGAAACAGATACGCAGTATTTT
NA | TRBJ1-5 | 13 | TRBV6-1 | NA | CASRSTEFQPQHF | TGTGCCAGCAGGAGTACGGAGTTTCAGCCCCAGCATTTT
NA | TRBJ2-5 | 14 | TRBV5-1 | NA | CASSLEGGQETQYF | TGCGCCAGCAGCTTGGAAGGGGGTCAAGAGACCCAGTACTTC
NA | TRBJ1-2 | 14 | TRBV6-5 | NA | CASSSYKGRGGYTF | TGTGCCAGCAGCTCATACAAGGGAAGAGGTGGCTACACCTTC
NA | TRBJ2-1 | 15 | TRBV5-6 | NA | CASSPREMSYNEQFF | TGTGCCAGCAGCCCCCGGGAGATGTCCTACAATGAGCAGTTCTTC
NA | TRBJ2-3 | 12 | TRBV29-1 | TRBD2 | CSVGEGADTQYF | TGCAGCGTGGGGGAGGGAGCAGATACGCAGTATTTT
once | TRBJ2-7 | 14 | TRBV5-8 | TRBD1 | CASSFKQGGREQYF | TGTGCCAGCAGCTTTAAACAGGGGGGCCGCGAGCAGTACTTC
NA | TRBJ2-5 | 15 | TRBV6-1 | NA | CASSGKQEAQETQYF | TGTGCCAGCAGTGGTAAACAGGAAGCCCAAGAGACCCAGTACTTC
NA | TRBJ1-2 | 12 | TRBV7-9 | TRBD1 | CASSSGGYGYTF | TGTGCCAGCAGCTCAGGGGGCTATGGCTACACCTTC
NA | TRBJ2-1 | 16 | TRBV2 | NA | CASSEAGRRSYNEQFF | TGTGCCAGCAGTGAAGCGGGGAGAAGATCTTACAATGAGCAGTTCTTC
NA | TRBJ2-3 | 19 | TRBV4-1 | NA | CASSQDGPLSGVPTDTQYF | TGCGCCAGCAGCCAAGATGGCCCCTTGTCAGGGGTCCCCACAGATACGCAGTATTTT
NA | TRBJ2-1 | 14 | TRBV2 | TRBD2 | CASRAAGGRNEQFF | TGTGCCAGCAGGGCGGCGGGAGGGCGTAATGAGCAGTTCTTC
NA | TRBJ1-4 | 14 | TRBV30 | NA | CAWSTRLDIGKLFF | TGTGCCTGGAGTACAAGATTAGATATCGGAAAACTGTTTTTT
NA | TRBJ1-2 | 11 | TRBV9 | TRBD1 | CASSGQGGYTF | TGTGCCAGCAGCGGACAGGGAGGCTACACCTTC
NA | TRBJ1-4 | 10 | TRBV6-1 | NA | CASMREKLFF | TGTGCCAGCATGAGGGAAAAACTGTTTTTT
NA | TRBJ2-3 | 14 | TRBV19 | TRBD1 | CASRDRGGSDTQYF | TGTGCCAGCCGGGACAGGGGAGGGTCAGATACGCAGTATTTT
few | TRBJ1-6 | 15 | TRBV5-5 | TRBD1 | CASSSRQGYNSPLHF | TGTGCCAGCAGCTCTCGACAGGGTTATAATTCACCCCTCCACTTT
few | TRBJ2-2 | 13 | TRBV10-3 | NA | CAISNTGPGELFF | TGTGCCATCAGTAACACAGGGCCCGGGGAGCTGTTTTTT
NA | TRBJ2-3 | 13 | TRBV7-3 | NA | CASSWTSTDTQYF | TGTGCCAGCAGCTGGACTAGCACAGATACGCAGTATTTT
NA | TRBJ2-5 | 15 | TRBV7-2 | TRBD1 | CASSAQGDGLETQYF | TGTGCCAGCAGCGCACAGGGGGACGGGTTGGAGACCCAGTACTTC
NA | TRBJ1-2 | 13 | TRBV19 | NA | CASSMPVNYGYTF | TGTGCCAGTAGTATGCCAGTTAACTATGGCTACACCTTC
NA | TRBJ2-6 | 15 | TRBV9 | NA | CASSAYRSGANVLTF | TGTGCCAGCAGCGCGTATCGCTCTGGGGCCAACGTCCTGACTTTC
few | TRBJ2-7 | 14 | TRBV29-1 | TRBD2 | CSVVTGTSGLEQYF | TGCAGCGTTGTAACCGGGACTAGCGGGCTCGAGCAGTACTTC
NA | TRBJ2-7 | 14 | TRBV27 | TRBD2 | CASSLSRGAYEQYF | TGTGCCAGCAGTTTATCACGGGGGGCCTACGAGCAGTACTTC
NA | TRBJ2-5 | 15 | TRBV5-4 | TRBD2 | CASSPSGGRQETQYF | TGTGCCAGCAGCCCCAGCGGGGGGCGCCAAGAGACCCAGTACTTC
medium-sized | TRBJ1-5 | 15 | TRBV6-4 | NA | CASSETGDGNQPQHF | TGTGCCAGCAGTGAAACCGGGGACGGCAATCAGCCCCAGCATTTT
NA | TRBJ2-1 | 15 | TRBV7-3 | NA | CASSLSGEYRHEQFF | TGTGCCAGCAGCTTAAGCGGGGAGTATAGGCATGAGCAGTTCTTC
NA | TRBJ1-2 | 15 | TRBV27 | TRBD1 | CASSRTRQGSYGYTF | TGTGCCAGCAGTCGCACAAGACAGGGGTCCTATGGCTACACCTTC
once | TRBJ1-2 | 11 | TRBV5-6 | NA | CASSLSGLYTF | TGTGCCAGCAGCTTATCAGGCCTATACACCTTC
NA | TRBJ1-1 | 14 | TRBV5-1 | TRBD1 | CASSLGDSNTEAFF | TGCGCCAGCAGCTTGGGGGACAGCAACACTGAAGCTTTCTTT
few | TRBJ1-1 | 14 | TRBV12-5 | TRBD1 | CASGTGEGNTEAFF | TGTGCTAGTGGTACAGGGGAAGGGAACACTGAAGCTTTCTTT
NA | TRBJ2-2 | 15 | TRBV7-3 | TRBD2 | CASRRLAGDTGELFF | TGTGCCAGCAGGAGACTAGCGGGGGACACCGGGGAGCTGTTTTTT
NA | TRBJ1-2 | 13 | TRBV6-1 | NA | CASSWTPHYGYTF | TGTGCCAGCAGTTGGACACCGCACTATGGCTACACCTTC
NA | TRBJ1-2 | 15 | TRBV6-5 | NA | CASSPTAQVWYGYTF | TGTGCCAGCAGCCCTACCGCCCAGGTTTGGTATGGCTACACCTTC
NA | TRBJ1-4 | 15 | TRBV7-9 | NA | CASSSPGPTNEKLFF | TGTGCCAGCAGCTCGCCGGGACCAACTAATGAAAAACTGTTTTTT
large | TRBJ1-2 | 16 | TRBV6-4 | NA | CASSDTPQSPGYGYTF | TGTGCCAGCAGTGACACCCCACAGAGCCCCGGCTATGGCTACACCTTC
once | TRBJ2-3 | 15 | TRBV7-9 | TRBD2 | CASSSTRGGADTQYF | TGTGCCAGCAGCTCTACCCGGGGGGGAGCAGATACGCAGTATTTT
NA | TRBJ2-1 | 12 | TRBV6-5 | NA | CASSHPNNEQFF | TGTGCCAGCAGCCACCCTAACAATGAGCAGTTCTTC
once | TRBJ2-2 | 16 | TRBV5-1 | TRBD2 | CASSLIGTSGSGELFF | TGCGCCAGCAGCTTAATCGGGACTAGCGGTTCCGGGGAGCTGTTTTTT
NA | TRBJ2-4 | 15 | TRBV28 | NA | CASSFLRGGSYIQYF | TGTGCCAGCAGTTTCCTCAGGGGGGGAAGTTACATTCAGTACTTC
NA | TRBJ1-2 | 15 | TRBV6-4 | NA | CASSEGVGSTSVYTF | TGTGCCAGCAGTGAAGGGGTCGGTAGCACGAGTGTTTACACCTTC
NA | TRBJ2-7 | 13 | TRBV30 | TRBD1 | CAWNGQGDGEQYF | TGTGCCTGGAACGGACAGGGGGATGGCGAGCAGTACTTC